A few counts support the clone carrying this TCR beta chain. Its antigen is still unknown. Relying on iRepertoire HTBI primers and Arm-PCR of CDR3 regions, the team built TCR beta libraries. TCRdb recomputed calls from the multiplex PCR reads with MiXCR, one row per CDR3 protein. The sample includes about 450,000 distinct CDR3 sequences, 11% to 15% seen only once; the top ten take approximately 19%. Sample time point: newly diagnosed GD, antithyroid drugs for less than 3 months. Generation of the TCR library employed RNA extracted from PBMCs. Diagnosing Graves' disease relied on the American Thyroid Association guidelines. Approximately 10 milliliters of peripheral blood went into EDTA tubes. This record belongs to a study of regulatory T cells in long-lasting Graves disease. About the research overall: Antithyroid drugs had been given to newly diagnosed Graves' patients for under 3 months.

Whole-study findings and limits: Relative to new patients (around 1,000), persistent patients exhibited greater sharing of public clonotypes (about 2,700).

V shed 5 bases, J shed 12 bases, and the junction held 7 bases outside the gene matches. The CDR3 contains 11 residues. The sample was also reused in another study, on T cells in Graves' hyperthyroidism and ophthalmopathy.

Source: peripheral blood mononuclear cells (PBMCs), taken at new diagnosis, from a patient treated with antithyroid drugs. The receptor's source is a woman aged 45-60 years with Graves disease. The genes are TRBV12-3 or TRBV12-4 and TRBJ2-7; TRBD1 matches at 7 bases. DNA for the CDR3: TGTGCCAGCAGTACCGACAGGGTACCGTACTTC. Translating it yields CASSTDRVPYF.